The rows below give T cell receptor beta chains drawn from one sample of a study of blood T cell repertoires in COVID-19. Here immunoSEQ multiplex PCR was the method, and the copy in TCRdb shows in-frame clones only, minus some. The sample yields approximately 90,000 clones, about 80% seen once. The sequenced material came from peripheral blood. These TCRs come from a woman aged 80 or over with acute or convalescent COVID-19. Each CDR3 is given with its conserved first and last residue. D genes are given only for firm matches. Some rows mark clone size as missing; the rest say once, few, many or name a class of expanded clone.

>TRBV5-8|NA|TRBJ1-1|NA
TGTGCCAGCAGCTTGGAGTTGCAGGGATCGGCTTTCTTT
CASSLELQGSAFF
>TRBV7-9|TRBD1|TRBJ2-2|once
TGTGCCAGCAGCAACCGACAGGGGGCAAACACCGGGGAGCTGTTTTTT
CASSNRQGANTGELFF
>TRBV24-1|NA|TRBJ2-5|NA
TGTGCCACCAGTGATTATATACAGGGCCAAGAGACCCAGTACTTC
CATSDYIQGQETQYF
>TRBV5-5|TRBD1|TRBJ1-3|NA
TGTGCCAGCAGCTTCGTTACAGGGGGTGGAAACACCATATATTTT
CASSFVTGGGNTIYF
>TRBV3-1/TRBV3-2|NA|TRBJ2-3|few
TGTGCCAGCAGCCAAGACTACCCCACAGATACGCAGTATTTT
CASSQDYPTDTQYF
>TRBV4-1|TRBD2|TRBJ2-3|NA
TGCGCCAGCAGCCAACGGCCGGGACTAGCGGGAGTTAGCACAGATACGCAGTATTTT
CASSQRPGLAGVSTDTQYF
>TRBV29-1|TRBD1|TRBJ2-5|NA
TGCAGCGTTGCAGGGGGCGGGGAGACCCAGTACTTC
CSVAGGGETQYF
>TRBV27|NA|TRBJ1-2|NA
TGTGCCAGCAGTTTTAATCCGTTCTATGGCTACACCTTC
CASSFNPFYGYTF
>TRBV6-6|TRBD2|TRBJ2-7|few
TGTGCCAGCAGTTACGGGCTAGCGGACTACGAGCAGTACTTC
CASSYGLADYEQYF
>TRBV7-8|NA|TRBJ2-7|medium-sized
TGTGCCAGCAGCTTAGCGGACGGGATGTACGAGCAGTACTTC
CASSLADGMYEQYF
>TRBV2|NA|TRBJ1-6|NA
TGTGCCAGCAGTGAACTACAGGGAACTTCACCCCTCCACTTT
CASSELQGTSPLHF